This entry is about one T cell receptor (beta chain). The data belong to a study of blood T cell repertoires in COVID-19. Study as a whole: PBMCs, B-cell-depleted T cells, or T cells were the source of the cDNA or gDNA that made up the material.

Those who participated ranged in age from about 18 to 89 years and resided in around 22 US areas. Cohorts were assigned according to the clinical history that participants reported. Donors of Cohort 3 who recovered were those that had two negative PCRs, clearance, or symptom resolution. Assay used: immunoSEQ multiplex PCR; TCRdb lists only in-frame clones, some missing. The profile covers hundreds of thousands of clones, with over 75% appearing a single time and 0.95% to 1.3% taken by the ten largest. The sequence was obtained from a man under 40 who had recovered from COVID-19. The specimen was PBMCs or T cells enriched from blood (not recorded which).

CDR3 nucleotides: TGTGCCAGCAGTCCTAGACAGGGTGTAAATTCACCCCTCCACTTT. It is translated as CASSPRQGVNSPLHF. The chain couples TRBV2 to TRBJ1-6; TRBD1 aligns across 7 bases. The CDR3 is 15 amino acids. Germline CDR1 SNHLY, CDR2 FYNNEI. Losses at the gene ends were 5 bases for V and 7 bases for J; bases not matched to a gene: 8.